Below, 16 T cell receptor beta chains from the same sample are listed, as sequenced in a study of OX40 agonist ivuxolimab in advanced cancers. TCRdb's copy holds only in-frame clones and misses some; the assay was immunoSEQ multiplex PCR. The repertoire holds tens of thousands of clones, with roughly 79% as singletons. This specimen consisted of CD4+ or CD8+ T cells sorted from blood, obtained in a trial of the OX40 agonist ivuxolimab. All receptors derive from an adult with an advanced solid tumor such as melanoma, head and neck, liver or kidney cancer.

The rearrangement links TRBV28 to TRBJ2-1; 9 nucleotides match TRBD2. Germline V gene lookup returns CDR1 MDHEN and CDR2 SYDVKM. The CDR3 has 14 amino acids. V gave up 5 bases and J gave up 2 bases; unmatched junction bases: 1. CDR3 in DNA: TGTGCCAGCAGTGGACTAGCGACCTACAATGAGCAGTTCTTC. It codes for CASSGLATYNEQFF.

This sequence joins TRBV30 and TRBJ1-2, with D uncertain. The length of the CDR3 is 13 residues. Germline assignment: CDR1 GTSNPN and CDR2 SVGIG (reference sequence). The germline V and J ends were trimmed by 1 base and 6 bases, with 12 bases remaining between them. The DNA for the CDR3 is TGTGCCTGGAGTGCAAACACAAGGGATGGCTACACCTTC. Translating it yields CAWSANTRDGYTF.

The V gene is TRBV9, the J gene TRBJ2-1, with 14 bases matching TRBD2. CDR1 SGDLS and CDR2 YYNGEE come from the germline V gene. V dropped 4 bases and J dropped 8; count of bases not matched to a gene: 11. The CDR3 spans 17 residues. The CDR3 DNA is TGTGCCAGCAGCCTCGGGACTAGCGGGAGTTCAGGCTATGAGCAGTTCTTC. This encodes CASSLGTSGSSGYEQFF. The variable domain in full, with the rest retrieved from reference TRBV9 and TRBJ2-1, is DSGVTQTPKHLITATGQRVTLRCSPRSGDLSVYWYQQSLDQGLQFLIQYYNGEERAKGNILERFSAQQFPDLHSELNLSSLELGDSALYFCASSLGTSGSSGYEQFFGPGTRLTVL.

The genes are TRBV11-2 and TRBJ2-6; 7 nucleotides match TRBD1. The CDR3 is 18 amino acids. Germline V gene data show CDR1 as SGHAT and CDR2 as FQNNGV. The ends lost 0 bases at V and 0 bases at J; junction bases unmatched: 5. The CDR3 reads CASSLDGGQLSGANVLTF. The CDR3 region has the DNA TGTGCCAGCAGCTTAGATGGGGGACAGCTCTCTGGGGCCAACGTCCTGACTTTC.

The V gene is TRBV7-6, the J gene TRBJ2-2; 11 bases line up with TRBD2. The length of the CDR3 is 16 residues. V was pared by 4 bases and J by 6 bases, with 7 bases of the junction left unmatched. Germline loops: CDR1 SGHVS, CDR2 FNYEAQ. This CDR3 is CASSSPTSGKSGELFF. The CDR3 coding sequence is TGTGCCAGCAGCTCGCCGACTAGCGGGAAGTCCGGGGAGCTGTTTTTT.

This chain links TRBV28 with TRBJ1-2; D gene ambiguous. The CDR3 totals 11 residues. Trimming cost V 1 base and J 7 bases, with 4 bases left between them. Germline V lookup: CDR1 MDHEN, CDR2 SYDVKM. CDR3 DNA sequence: TGTGCCAGCAGTTTATTAGGTGGCTACACCTTC. This encodes CASSLLGGYTF.

This chain uses TRBV2 with TRBJ1-4; a weak D match, TRBD1 (5 bases). With 4 bases removed from V and 3 bases from J, the gap between germline ends came to 15 bases. The CDR3 is made up of 16 amino acids. Germline V gene sequence: CDR1 SNHLY, CDR2 FYNNEI. The CDR3 bases are TGTGCCAGCAGTGGAACTCTAGACAGCCCTAATGAAAAACTGTTTTTT. The encoded protein is CASSGTLDSPNEKLFF.

The chain carries TRBV6-1 and TRBJ2-7; D gene uncertain. From germline, CDR1 is MNHNS and CDR2 SASEGT. V lost 6 bases, J lost 7 bases, and 10 bases lay in between. This CDR3 contains 11 residues. The DNA of the CDR3 is TGTGCCAGCAGGGGTTTTGGGGAGCAGTACTTC. The encoded protein is CASRGFGEQYF.

This chain links TRBV27 with TRBJ2-1; D possibly matches TRBD1 or TRBD2 (6 bases each). Trimming removed 3 bases from V and 4 bases from J, with 19 bases in between. Germline V CDR1 and CDR2: MNHEY, SMNVEV (reference sequence). This CDR3 comprises 17 residues. In DNA form, the CDR3 reads TGTGCCAGCAGTTTGATAGGGGGGTCAAGCGGGTACAATGAGCAGTTCTTC. Translating it yields CASSLIGGSSGYNEQFF.

The rearrangement uses TRBV6-1 and TRBJ2-5; weak D call: TRBD2 (6 bases). V lost 3 bases and J 1 base, leaving 12 bases between the germline ends. The germline V gene has CDR1 MNHNS and CDR2 SASEGT. The CDR3 has 15 amino acids. The CDR3 reads CASSDRDLLQETQYF. The CDR3 nucleotides are TGTGCCAGCAGTGACCGGGACTTACTCCAAGAGACCCAGTACTTC.

This chain joins TRBV5-1 and TRBJ2-7, with TRBD1 identical over 7 bases. With V trimmed by 0 bases and J by 0 bases, 0 bases remained unmatched. This CDR3 is 14 amino acids long. Germline values: CDR1 SGHRS, CDR2 YFSETQ. The CDR3 here is CASSLGDSSYEQYF. The CDR3 nucleotides are TGCGCCAGCAGCTTGGGGGACAGCTCCTACGAGCAGTACTTC.

This chain uses TRBV4-2 with TRBJ2-1, with 11 bases lining up with TRBD2. The CDR3 length is 15 residues. Trimming at V came to 3 bases and at J to 4 bases, leaving 2 bases not matched to a gene. The V gene's germline CDR1 is LGHNA and CDR2 YNFKEQ. CDR3 sequence (DNA): TGTGCCAGCAGCCAGGGACTAGCGGCGTACAATGAGCAGTTCTTC. This codes for CASSQGLAAYNEQFF.

There are a few counts of this clone. The chain combines TRBV7-8 with TRBJ2-7; 11 bases agree with TRBD1. After removal of 5 bases from V and 5 bases from J, the junction contained 11 bases not matched to a gene. CDR1 and CDR2 from the germline V gene are SGHVS and FQNEAQ. The CDR3 totals 16 residues. Written as DNA, the CDR3 is TGTGCCAGCAGCCCGGAAGCCGGGACAGGGGGAAACGAGCAGTACGTC. This gives the protein CASSPEAGTGGNEQYV.

The CDR3 DNA follows: TGTGCCAGCAGCTTATTAGTCGAGGGCCTAGGGGTGGAGACCCAGTACTTC. This gives the protein CASSLLVEGLGVETQYF. The V and J genes are TRBV7-2 and TRBJ2-5; TRBD1 or TRBD2 may be the D gene (5 bases each). Germline CDR1 is SGHTA and CDR2 is FQGNSA. CDR3 length: 17 amino acids. V was clipped by 2 bases and J by 5 bases, with 21 bases between them. Variable domain in full (rest from reference TRBV7-2 and TRBJ2-5): GAGVSQSPSNKVTEKGKDVELRCDPISGHTALYWYRQSLGQGLEFLIYFQGNSAPDKSGLPSDRFSAERTGGSVSTLTIQRTQQEDSAVYLCASSLLVEGLGVETQYFGPGTRLLVL.

The J gene is TRBJ1-1, the V gene TRBV28, with a weak D call TRBD1 (6 bases). Germline values: CDR1 MDHEN, CDR2 SYDVKM. The CDR3 covers 11 residues. V lost 10 bases, J lost 6 bases, and 12 bases lay in between. CDR3: CATRGGPEAFF. CDR3 coding DNA: TGTGCCACCCGCGGGGGGCCTGAAGCTTTCTTT.

This rearrangement joins TRBV4-1 to TRBJ1-1; no clear D gene. The CDR3 sequence is 15 residues long. V lost 5 bases, J lost 5 bases, and 18 bases lay in between. Germline-derived CDR1 and CDR2 are MGHRA and YSYEKL. The CDR3 protein is CASSNPGIFETEAFF. DNA for the CDR3: TGCGCCAGCAGCAACCCGGGAATTTTCGAGACTGAAGCTTTCTTT.